A selection of T cell receptor beta chains follows, all from one sample in a study of blood T cells in healthy people across ages. TCRdb itself ran the 5' RACE reads through MiXCR, one entry per CDR3 protein. The table includes roughly 930,000 distinct CDR3 sequences, 40% to 60% detected once. Sequenced: blood. The receptors shown here come from a man aged 25 to 45 in good health. Both conserved end residues are part of each CDR3. A D gene is named only where the DNA matches it firmly. The listing skips clone size in some rows; elsewhere it reads once, few, many or a size class.

V gene: TRBV3-1; D gene: .; J gene: TRBJ1-6; clone size: .; CDR3 protein: CASSQDAGAGSPLHF; CDR3 DNA: TGTGCCAGCAGCCAAGATGCGGGGGCTGGGTCACCCCTCCACTTT
V gene: TRBV7-2; D gene: .; J gene: TRBJ2-7; clone size: many; CDR3 protein: CASSRSEGYEQYF; CDR3 DNA: TGTGCCAGCAGCCGATCAGAGGGTTACGAGCAGTACTTC
V gene: TRBV6-1; D gene: .; J gene: TRBJ1-5; clone size: .; CDR3 protein: CVSSEGGVQPQHF; CDR3 DNA: TGTGTCAGCAGTGAAGGAGGTGTCCAGCCCCAGCATTTT
V gene: TRBV27; D gene: TRBD2; J gene: TRBJ2-7; clone size: .; CDR3 protein: CASSSSGGSILTYEQYF; CDR3 DNA: TGTGCCAGCAGTAGTAGCGGGGGGTCTATCCTAACCTACGAGCAGTACTTC
V gene: TRBV6-2/TRBV6-3; D gene: .; J gene: TRBJ2-7; clone size: .; CDR3 protein: CASSYRFGSPEQYF; CDR3 DNA: TGTGCCAGCAGTTACCGTTTCGGTTCCCCCGAGCAGTACTTC
V gene: TRBV12-3/TRBV12-4; D gene: .; J gene: TRBJ1-1; clone size: .; CDR3 protein: CASSKTANTEAFF; CDR3 DNA: TGTGCCAGCAGCAAGACAGCGAACACTGAAGCTTTCTTT
V gene: TRBV12-3/TRBV12-4; D gene: .; J gene: TRBJ2-3; clone size: .; CDR3 protein: CASSLWVSTDTQYF; CDR3 DNA: TGTGCCAGCAGTTTGTGGGTTAGCACAGATACGCAGTATTTT
V gene: TRBV7-2; D gene: .; J gene: TRBJ2-3; clone size: .; CDR3 protein: CASSSGTVDTQYF; CDR3 DNA: TGTGCCAGCAGCTCGGGGACGGTAGATACGCAGTATTTT
V gene: TRBV2; D gene: .; J gene: TRBJ1-6; clone size: .; CDR3 protein: CASTELDRCGNSPLHF; CDR3 DNA: TGTGCCAGCACCGAGCTCGACAGGTGTGGAAATTCACCCCTCCACTTT
V gene: TRBV4-2; D gene: TRBD1; J gene: TRBJ1-4; clone size: few; CDR3 protein: CASSTRQGESEKLFF; CDR3 DNA: TGTGCCAGCAGCACCCGACAGGGAGAAAGCGAAAAACTGTTTTTT
V gene: TRBV5-1; D gene: .; J gene: TRBJ1-2; clone size: many; CDR3 protein: CASSLPPGGYTF; CDR3 DNA: TGCGCCAGCAGCTTGCCCCCGGGTGGCTACACCTTC
V gene: TRBV9; D gene: .; J gene: TRBJ2-5; clone size: few; CDR3 protein: CASSLHGVEQYF; CDR3 DNA: TGTGCCAGCAGCCTCCACGGGGTAGAGCAGTACTTC
V gene: TRBV29-1; D gene: .; J gene: TRBJ2-7; clone size: .; CDR3 protein: CSVVGLFYEQYF; CDR3 DNA: TGCAGCGTTGTTGGCCTTTTCTACGAGCAGTACTTC
V gene: TRBV3-1; D gene: .; J gene: TRBJ2-2; clone size: .; CDR3 protein: CASSTGRTGELFF; CDR3 DNA: TGTGCCAGCAGCACAGGGAGGACCGGGGAGCTGTTTTTT
V gene: TRBV7-9; D gene: TRBD1; J gene: TRBJ2-1; clone size: few; CDR3 protein: CASSLLLSEPDRGYNEQFF; CDR3 DNA: TGTGCCAGCAGCTTACTCTTATCCGAGCCGGACAGGGGGTACAATGAGCAGTTCTTC
V gene: TRBV4-1; D gene: .; J gene: TRBJ1-2; clone size: few; CDR3 protein: CASSPRDNYGYTF; CDR3 DNA: TGTGCCAGCAGCCCCAGAGATAACTATGGCTACACCTTC
V gene: TRBV4-3; D gene: TRBD1; J gene: TRBJ1-1; clone size: .; CDR3 protein: CASGTGDLRNTEAFF; CDR3 DNA: TGCGCCAGCGGGACAGGGGATCTAAGGAACACTGAAGCTTTCTTT
V gene: TRBV27; D gene: .; J gene: TRBJ2-7; clone size: few; CDR3 protein: CASSLYDAVGEQYF; CDR3 DNA: TGTGCCAGCAGTTTATATGACGCGGTAGGCGAGCAGTACTTC
V gene: TRBV27; D gene: .; J gene: TRBJ1-2; clone size: few; CDR3 protein: CASSLYGNYGYTF; CDR3 DNA: TGTGCCAGCAGTTTATACGGAAACTATGGCTACACCTTC
V gene: TRBV5-1; D gene: TRBD2; J gene: TRBJ2-3; clone size: few; CDR3 protein: CASSLNGGGAADTQYF; CDR3 DNA: TGCGCCAGCAGCTTGAACGGCGGGGGGGCCGCAGATACGCAGTATTTT
V gene: TRBV18; D gene: TRBD1; J gene: TRBJ1-1; clone size: .; CDR3 protein: CASSSLTGGWMNTEAFF; CDR3 DNA: TGTGCCAGCTCTTCACTGACAGGGGGCTGGATGAACACTGAAGCTTTCTTT
V gene: TRBV18; D gene: .; J gene: TRBJ2-1; clone size: .; CDR3 protein: CASPPPSYNEQFF; CDR3 DNA: TGTGCCAGCCCACCACCGTCCTACAATGAGCAGTTCTTC
V gene: TRBV4-1; D gene: TRBD1; J gene: TRBJ2-3; clone size: few; CDR3 protein: CASSRGQGLLAVTDTQYF; CDR3 DNA: TGCGCCAGCAGCCGGGGACAGGGACTACTAGCAGTAACAGATACGCAGTATTTT
V gene: TRBV20-1; D gene: TRBD2; J gene: TRBJ2-5; clone size: few; CDR3 protein: CSASPAGKKETQYF; CDR3 DNA: TGCAGTGCTAGCCCAGCGGGGAAAAAAGAGACCCAGTACTTC
V gene: TRBV12-3/TRBV12-4; D gene: .; J gene: TRBJ2-5; clone size: few; CDR3 protein: CASSLIVGETQYF; CDR3 DNA: TGTGCCAGCAGTTTGATCGTGGGGGAGACCCAGTACTTC
V gene: TRBV6-5; D gene: .; J gene: TRBJ2-1; clone size: .; CDR3 protein: CASSYVAGFYNEQFF; CDR3 DNA: TGTGCCAGCAGCTACGTGGCGGGGTTCTACAATGAGCAGTTCTTC
V gene: TRBV4-1; D gene: TRBD1; J gene: TRBJ2-2; clone size: .; CDR3 protein: CASSARTGTNTGELFF; CDR3 DNA: TGCGCCAGCAGCGCCCGGACAGGGACGAACACCGGGGAGCTGTTTTTT
V gene: TRBV6-5; D gene: TRBD1; J gene: TRBJ2-2; clone size: .; CDR3 protein: CASRKPGQGSGELFF; CDR3 DNA: TGTGCCAGCAGGAAACCGGGACAGGGGTCCGGGGAGCTGTTTTTT
V gene: TRBV4-3; D gene: TRBD1; J gene: TRBJ1-1; clone size: .; CDR3 protein: CASSSGTGRTEAFF; CDR3 DNA: TGCGCCAGCAGCTCTGGGACAGGGAGGACTGAAGCTTTCTTT
V gene: TRBV27; D gene: TRBD1; J gene: TRBJ2-7; clone size: .; CDR3 protein: CASSFRGPGEQYF; CDR3 DNA: TGTGCCAGCAGTTTCAGGGGGCCTGGCGAGCAGTACTTC
V gene: TRBV5-6; D gene: .; J gene: TRBJ1-1; clone size: .; CDR3 protein: CASSLLDTEAFF; CDR3 DNA: TGTGCCAGCAGCTTGTTGGACACTGAAGCTTTCTTT
V gene: TRBV21-1; D gene: .; J gene: TRBJ2-7; clone size: few; CDR3 protein: CASSNRLYPSYEQYF; CDR3 DNA: TGTGCCAGCAGCAATCGACTGTACCCCTCCTACGAGCAGTACTTC
V gene: TRBV7-2; D gene: .; J gene: TRBJ2-1; clone size: once; CDR3 protein: CASSLAIGRRESEQFF; CDR3 DNA: TGTGCCAGCAGCTTAGCGATAGGACGGAGAGAGTCGGAGCAGTTCTTC
V gene: TRBV7-6; D gene: .; J gene: TRBJ2-4; clone size: many; CDR3 protein: CASSNGLYLAKNIQYF; CDR3 DNA: TGTGCCAGCAGCAACGGGCTTTACCTAGCCAAAAACATTCAGTACTTC